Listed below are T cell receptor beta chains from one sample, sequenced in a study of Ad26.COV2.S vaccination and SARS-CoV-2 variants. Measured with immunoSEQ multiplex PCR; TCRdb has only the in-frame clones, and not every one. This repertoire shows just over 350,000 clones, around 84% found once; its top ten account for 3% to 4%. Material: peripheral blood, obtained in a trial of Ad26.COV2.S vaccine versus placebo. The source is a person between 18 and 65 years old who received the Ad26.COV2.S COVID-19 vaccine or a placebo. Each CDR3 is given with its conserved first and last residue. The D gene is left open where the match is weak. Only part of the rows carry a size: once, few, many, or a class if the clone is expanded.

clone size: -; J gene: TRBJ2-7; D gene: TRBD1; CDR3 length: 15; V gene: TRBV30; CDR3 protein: CAWSVSDPGQLEQYF; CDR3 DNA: TGTGCCTGGAGTGTATCCGACCCGGGACAGTTGGAGCAGTACTTC
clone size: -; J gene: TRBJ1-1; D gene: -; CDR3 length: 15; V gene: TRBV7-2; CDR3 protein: CASSLLGVANTEAFF; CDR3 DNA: TGTGCCAGCAGCTTACTCGGGGTGGCGAACACTGAAGCTTTCTTT
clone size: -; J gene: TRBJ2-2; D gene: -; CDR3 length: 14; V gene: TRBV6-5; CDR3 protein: CASSLVGNTGELFF; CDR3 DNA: TGTGCCAGCAGTTTAGTAGGGAACACCGGGGAGCTGTTTTTT
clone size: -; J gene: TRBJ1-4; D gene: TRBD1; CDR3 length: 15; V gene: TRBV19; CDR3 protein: CASSYPGQGAQKLFF; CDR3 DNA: TGTGCCAGTAGTTACCCGGGACAGGGGGCGCAAAAACTGTTTTTT
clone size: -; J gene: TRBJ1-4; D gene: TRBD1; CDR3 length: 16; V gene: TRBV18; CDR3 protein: CASSQDVGGLNEKLFF; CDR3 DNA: TGTGCCAGCTCACAAGACGTAGGGGGCTTAAATGAAAAACTGTTTTTT
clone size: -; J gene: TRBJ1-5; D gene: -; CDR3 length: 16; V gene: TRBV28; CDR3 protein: CASSLWETYSNQPQHF; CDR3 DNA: TGTGCCAGCAGCTTATGGGAGACCTATAGCAATCAGCCCCAGCATTTT
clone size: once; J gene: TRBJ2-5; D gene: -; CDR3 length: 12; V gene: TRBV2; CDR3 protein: CASSQGQETQYF; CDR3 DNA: TGTGCCAGCAGTCAGGGACAAGAGACCCAGTACTTC
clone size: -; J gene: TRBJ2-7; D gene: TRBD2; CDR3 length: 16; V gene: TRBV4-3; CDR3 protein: CASSHNLGASGNEQYF; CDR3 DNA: TGCGCCAGCAGCCACAACCTGGGGGCTAGCGGGAACGAGCAGTACTTC
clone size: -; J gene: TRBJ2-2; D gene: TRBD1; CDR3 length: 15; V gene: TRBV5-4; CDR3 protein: CASSSGQGETGELFF; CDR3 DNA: TGTGCCAGCAGCTCCGGACAGGGGGAAACCGGGGAGCTGTTTTTT
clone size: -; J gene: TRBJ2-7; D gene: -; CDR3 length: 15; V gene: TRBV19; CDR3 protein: CASRGTSHYLYEQYF; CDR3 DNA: TGTGCCAGTAGGGGTACTAGCCACTACCTCTACGAGCAGTACTTC
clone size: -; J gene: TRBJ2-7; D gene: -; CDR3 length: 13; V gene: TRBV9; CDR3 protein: CASSSFGSAEQYF; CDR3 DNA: TGTGCCAGCAGCTCCTTTGGTAGCGCCGAGCAGTACTTC
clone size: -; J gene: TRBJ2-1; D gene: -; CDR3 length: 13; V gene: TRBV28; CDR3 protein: CASSFRDSNEQFF; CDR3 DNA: TGTGCCAGCAGTTTCCGGGACTCAAATGAGCAGTTCTTC
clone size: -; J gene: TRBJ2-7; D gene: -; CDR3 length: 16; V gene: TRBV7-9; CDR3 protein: CASSHKMAGLFDEQYF; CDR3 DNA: TGTGCCAGCAGCCACAAGATGGCAGGGTTATTCGACGAGCAGTACTTC
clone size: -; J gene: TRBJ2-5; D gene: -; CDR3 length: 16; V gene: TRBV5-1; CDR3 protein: CASSLLSSAGRETQYF; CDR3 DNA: TGCGCCAGCAGCTTGCTTTCTTCGGCGGGGAGGGAGACCCAGTACTTC
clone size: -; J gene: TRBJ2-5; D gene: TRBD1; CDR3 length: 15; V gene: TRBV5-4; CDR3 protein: CASSSGQGEWETQYF; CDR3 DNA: TGTGCCAGCAGCTCAGGACAGGGGGAGTGGGAGACCCAGTACTTC
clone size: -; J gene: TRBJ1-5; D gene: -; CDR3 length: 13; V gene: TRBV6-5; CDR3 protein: CASSYTFNQPQHF; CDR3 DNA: TGTGCCAGCAGTTACACCTTCAATCAGCCCCAGCATTTT
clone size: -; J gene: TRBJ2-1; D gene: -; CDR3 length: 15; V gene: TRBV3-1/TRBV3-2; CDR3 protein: CASQSQVTSKGEQFF; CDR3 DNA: TGTGCCAGTCAGAGCCAAGTAACTAGTAAGGGTGAGCAGTTCTTC
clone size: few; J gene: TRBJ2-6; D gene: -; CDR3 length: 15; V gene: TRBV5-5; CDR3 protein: CASSLEGTGANVLTF; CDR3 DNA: TGTGCCAGCAGCTTGGAAGGGACTGGGGCCAACGTCCTGACTTTC
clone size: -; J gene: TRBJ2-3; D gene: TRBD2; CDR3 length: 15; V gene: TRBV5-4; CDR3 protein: CASSSTSGRADTQYF; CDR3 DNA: TGTGCCAGCAGCTCGACAAGCGGGAGGGCAGATACGCAGTATTTT
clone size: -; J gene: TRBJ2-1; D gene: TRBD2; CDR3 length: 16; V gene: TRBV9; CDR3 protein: CASSVFERGEYNEQFF; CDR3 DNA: TGTGCCAGCAGCGTATTTGAGCGGGGGGAGTACAATGAGCAGTTCTTC
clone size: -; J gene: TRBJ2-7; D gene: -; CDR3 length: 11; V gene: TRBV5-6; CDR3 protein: CASSFSAEQYF; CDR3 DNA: TGTGCCAGCAGCTTTTCAGCCGAGCAGTACTTC
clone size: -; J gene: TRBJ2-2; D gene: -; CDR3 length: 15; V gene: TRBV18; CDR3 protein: CASSPFRENTGELFF; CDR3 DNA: TGTGCCAGCTCACCATTTCGGGAGAACACCGGGGAGCTGTTTTTT
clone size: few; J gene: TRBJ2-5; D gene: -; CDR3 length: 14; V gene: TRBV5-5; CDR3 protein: CASSLVGTRETQYF; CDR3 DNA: TGTGCCAGCAGCTTGGTTGGGACAAGGGAGACCCAGTACTTC
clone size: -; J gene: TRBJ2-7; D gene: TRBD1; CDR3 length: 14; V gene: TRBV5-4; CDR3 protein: CASSLGTGVHEQYF; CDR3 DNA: TGTGCCAGCAGCTTAGGGACAGGGGTCCACGAGCAGTACTTC
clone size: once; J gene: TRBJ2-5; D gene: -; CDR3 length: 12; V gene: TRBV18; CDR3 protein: CASSSGGETQYF; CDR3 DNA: TGTGCCAGCTCATCAGGGGGGGAGACCCAGTACTTC
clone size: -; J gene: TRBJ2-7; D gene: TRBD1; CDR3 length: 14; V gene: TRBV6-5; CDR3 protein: CASSLSGTAYEQYF; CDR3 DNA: TGTGCCAGCAGTTTATCGGGGACAGCCTACGAGCAGTACTTC
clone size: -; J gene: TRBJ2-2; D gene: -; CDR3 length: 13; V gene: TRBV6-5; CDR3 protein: CASSLSGNRELFF; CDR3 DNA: TGTGCCAGCAGTTTATCGGGGAACAGGGAGCTGTTTTTT
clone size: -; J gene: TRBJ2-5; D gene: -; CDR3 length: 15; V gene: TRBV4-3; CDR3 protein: CASSQDHGGGETQYF; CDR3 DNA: TGCGCCAGCAGCCAAGACCATGGGGGCGGGGAGACCCAGTACTTC
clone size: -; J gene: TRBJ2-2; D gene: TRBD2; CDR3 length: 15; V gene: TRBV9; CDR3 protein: CASSVSGRGTGELFF; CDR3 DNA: TGTGCCAGCAGCGTTAGCGGGAGGGGCACCGGGGAGCTGTTTTTT
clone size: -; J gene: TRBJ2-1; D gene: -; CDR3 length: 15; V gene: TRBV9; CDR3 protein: CASSVSPESYNEQFF; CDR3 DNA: TGTGCCAGCAGCGTATCCCCGGAGTCCTACAATGAGCAGTTCTTC
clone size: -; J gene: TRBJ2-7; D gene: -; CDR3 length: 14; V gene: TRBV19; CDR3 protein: CASSIDGSTYEQYF; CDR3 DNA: TGTGCCAGTAGTATAGATGGCAGCACATACGAGCAGTACTTC
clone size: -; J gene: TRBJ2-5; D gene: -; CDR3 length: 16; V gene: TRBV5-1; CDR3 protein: CASSLSAGGYQETQYF; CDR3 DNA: TGCGCCAGCAGCTTGTCGGCAGGAGGGTACCAAGAGACCCAGTACTTC
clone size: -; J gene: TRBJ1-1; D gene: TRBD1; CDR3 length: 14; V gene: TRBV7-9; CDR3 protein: CASSAQGGNTEAFF; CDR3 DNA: TGTGCCAGCAGCGCCCAGGGGGGCAACACTGAAGCTTTCTTT
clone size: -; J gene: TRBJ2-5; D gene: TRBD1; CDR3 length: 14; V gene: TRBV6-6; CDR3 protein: CASSQGTDQEAQYF; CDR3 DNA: TGTGCCAGCAGTCAAGGGACAGACCAAGAGGCCCAGTACTTC
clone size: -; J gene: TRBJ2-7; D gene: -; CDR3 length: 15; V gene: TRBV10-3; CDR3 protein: CAISLGLGISYEQYF; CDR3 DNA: TGTGCCATCAGTCTGGGGTTGGGGATTTCCTACGAGCAGTACTTC
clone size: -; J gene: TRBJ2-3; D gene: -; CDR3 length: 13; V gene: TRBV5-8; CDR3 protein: CASSLRSTDTQYF; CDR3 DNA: TGTGCCAGCAGCTTGCGAAGCACAGATACGCAGTATTTT
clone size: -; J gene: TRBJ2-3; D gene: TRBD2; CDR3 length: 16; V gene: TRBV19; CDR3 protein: CASTISGAGITDTQYF; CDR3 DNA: TGTGCCAGTACCATCAGTGGAGCGGGAATCACAGATACGCAGTATTTT
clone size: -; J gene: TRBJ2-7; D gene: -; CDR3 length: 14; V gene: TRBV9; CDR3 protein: CASSVGGNSYEQYF; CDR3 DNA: TGTGCCAGCAGCGTTGGGGGAAACTCCTACGAGCAGTACTTC
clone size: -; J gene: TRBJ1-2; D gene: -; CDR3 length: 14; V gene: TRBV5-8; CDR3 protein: CASSRGRTVYGYTF; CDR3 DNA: TGTGCCAGCAGCCGGGGAAGAACTGTATATGGCTACACCTTC
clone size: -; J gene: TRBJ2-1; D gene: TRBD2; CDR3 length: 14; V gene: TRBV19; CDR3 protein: CASINGGARNEQFF; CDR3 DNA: TGTGCCAGTATCAACGGGGGGGCAAGAAATGAGCAGTTCTTC
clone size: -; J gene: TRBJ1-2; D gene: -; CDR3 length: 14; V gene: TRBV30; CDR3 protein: CAWSVGLSNYGYTF; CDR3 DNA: TGTGCCTGGAGCGTCGGGTTATCGAACTATGGCTACACCTTC
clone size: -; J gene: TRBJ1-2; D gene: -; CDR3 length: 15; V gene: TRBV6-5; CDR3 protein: CASSYSPGPNYGYTF; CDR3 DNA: TGTGCCAGCAGTTACTCCCCGGGGCCTAACTATGGCTACACCTTC
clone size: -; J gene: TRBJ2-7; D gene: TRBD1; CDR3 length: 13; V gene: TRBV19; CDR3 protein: CASKRQGSYEQYF; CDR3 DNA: TGTGCCAGTAAAAGACAGGGCTCCTACGAGCAGTACTTC